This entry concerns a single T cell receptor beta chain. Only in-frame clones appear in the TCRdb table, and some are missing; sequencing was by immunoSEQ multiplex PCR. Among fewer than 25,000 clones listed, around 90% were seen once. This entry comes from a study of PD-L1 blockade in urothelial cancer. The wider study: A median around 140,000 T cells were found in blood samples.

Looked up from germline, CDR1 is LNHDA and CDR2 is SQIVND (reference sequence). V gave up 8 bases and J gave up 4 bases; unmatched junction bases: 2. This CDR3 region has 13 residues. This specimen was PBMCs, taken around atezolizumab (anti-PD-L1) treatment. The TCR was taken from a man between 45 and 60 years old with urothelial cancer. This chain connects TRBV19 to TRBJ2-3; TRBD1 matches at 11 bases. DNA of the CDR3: TGTGCCAGTGGACAGGGGGCAGCAGATACGCAGTATTTT. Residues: CASGQGAADTQYF.